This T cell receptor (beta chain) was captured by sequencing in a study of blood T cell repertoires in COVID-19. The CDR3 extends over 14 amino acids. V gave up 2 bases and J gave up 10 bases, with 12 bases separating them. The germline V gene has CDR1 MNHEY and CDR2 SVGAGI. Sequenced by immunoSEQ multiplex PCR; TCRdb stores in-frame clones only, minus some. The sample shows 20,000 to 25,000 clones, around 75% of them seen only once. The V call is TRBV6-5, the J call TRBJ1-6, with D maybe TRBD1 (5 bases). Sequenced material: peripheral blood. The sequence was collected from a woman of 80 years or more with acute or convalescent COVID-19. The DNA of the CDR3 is TGTGCCAGCAGTTACGGCAGGGAACCCTCACCCCTCCACTTT. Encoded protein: CASSYGREPSPLHF.